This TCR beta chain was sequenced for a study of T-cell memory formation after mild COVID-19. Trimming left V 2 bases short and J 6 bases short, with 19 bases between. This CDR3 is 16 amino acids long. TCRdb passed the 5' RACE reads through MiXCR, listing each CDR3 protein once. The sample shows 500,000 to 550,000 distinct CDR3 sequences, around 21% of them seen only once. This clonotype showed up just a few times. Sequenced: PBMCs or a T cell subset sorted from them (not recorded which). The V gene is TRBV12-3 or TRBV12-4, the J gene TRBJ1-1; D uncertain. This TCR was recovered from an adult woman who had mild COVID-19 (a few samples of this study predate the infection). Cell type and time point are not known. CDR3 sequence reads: CASSLLAGKANAEAFF. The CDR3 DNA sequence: TGTGCCAGCAGTTTATTGGCGGGAAAAGCTAACGCTGAAGCTTTCTTT.